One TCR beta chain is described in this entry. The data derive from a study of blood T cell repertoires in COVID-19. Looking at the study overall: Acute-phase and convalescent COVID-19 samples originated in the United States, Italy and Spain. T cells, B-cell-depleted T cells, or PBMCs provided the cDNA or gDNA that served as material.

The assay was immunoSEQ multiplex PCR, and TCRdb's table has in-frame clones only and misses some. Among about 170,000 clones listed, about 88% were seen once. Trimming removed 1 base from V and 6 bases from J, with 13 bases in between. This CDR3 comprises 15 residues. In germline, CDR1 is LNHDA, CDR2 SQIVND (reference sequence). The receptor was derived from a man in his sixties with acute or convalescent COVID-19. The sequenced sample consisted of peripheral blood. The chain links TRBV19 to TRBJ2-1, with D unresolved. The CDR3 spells CASSIVTTLGNEQFF. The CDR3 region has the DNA TGTGCCAGTAGTATAGTAACTACCCTCGGCAATGAGCAGTTCTTC.